This T cell receptor (beta chain) was profiled in a study of cytomegalovirus exposure and HLA in healthy donors. The primer mix had 60 Vbeta and 13 Jbeta primers. Method: immunoSEQ multiplex PCR; TCRdb's copy keeps in-frame clones and lacks some. The sample has about 190,000 clones, just under 75% seen once; the top ten hold approximately 2.8%. The CDR3 is 13 residues long. Trimming removed 2 bases from V and 1 base from J, with 5 bases in between. Germline V CDR1 and CDR2: SGHAT, FQNNGV. A remark on this clone: The antigen remains unidentified.

Whole-study findings and limits: An analysis done earlier found most TCR beta V segments productive about 90% or about 30% of the time. The presence/absence work took it that sequencing depth was about the same across donors.

The source of this sequence is a woman in her thirties in good health and CMV-seropositive. The specimen sequenced was PBMCs. This rearrangement joins TRBV11-2 to TRBJ1-1, with D unresolved. CDR3 DNA sequence: TGTGCCAGCAGCTTAAACAGGAACACTGAAGCTTTCTTT. As protein: CASSLNRNTEAFF.